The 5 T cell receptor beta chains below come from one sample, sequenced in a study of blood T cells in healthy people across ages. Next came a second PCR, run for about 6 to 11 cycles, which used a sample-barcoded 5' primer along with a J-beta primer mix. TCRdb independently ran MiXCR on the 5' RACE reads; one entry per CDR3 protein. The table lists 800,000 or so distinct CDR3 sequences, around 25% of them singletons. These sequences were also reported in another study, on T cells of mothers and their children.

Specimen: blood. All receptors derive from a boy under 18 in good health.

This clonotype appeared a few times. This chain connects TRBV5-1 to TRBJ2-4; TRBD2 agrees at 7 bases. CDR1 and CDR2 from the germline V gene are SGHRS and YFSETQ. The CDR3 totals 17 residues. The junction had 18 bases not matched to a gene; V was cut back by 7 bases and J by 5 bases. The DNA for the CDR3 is TGCGCCAGCCGTGCCAAGTCTGGGGGGGGGAGGGAAAACATTCAGTACTTC. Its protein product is CASRAKSGGGRENIQYF. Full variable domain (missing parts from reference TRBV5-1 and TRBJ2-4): KAGVTQTPRYLIKTRGQQVTLSCSPISGHRSVSWYQQTPGQGLQFLFEYFSETQRNKGNFPGRFSGRQFSNSRSEMNVSTLELGDSALYLCASRAKSGGGRENIQYFGAGTRLSVL.

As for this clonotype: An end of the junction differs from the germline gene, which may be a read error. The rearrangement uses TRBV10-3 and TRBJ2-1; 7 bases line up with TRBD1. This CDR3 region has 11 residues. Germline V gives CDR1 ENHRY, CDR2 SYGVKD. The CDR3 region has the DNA TGTGCCATCAGTAATTACAGGGGTCGGTACTTC. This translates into CAISNYRGRYF.

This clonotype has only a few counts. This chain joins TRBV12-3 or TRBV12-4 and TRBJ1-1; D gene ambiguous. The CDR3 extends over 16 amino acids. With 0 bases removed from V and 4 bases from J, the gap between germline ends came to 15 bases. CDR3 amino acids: CASSLARRVRSTEAFF. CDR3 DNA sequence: TGTGCCAGCAGTTTAGCCCGACGCGTGAGGAGCACTGAAGCTTTCTTT.

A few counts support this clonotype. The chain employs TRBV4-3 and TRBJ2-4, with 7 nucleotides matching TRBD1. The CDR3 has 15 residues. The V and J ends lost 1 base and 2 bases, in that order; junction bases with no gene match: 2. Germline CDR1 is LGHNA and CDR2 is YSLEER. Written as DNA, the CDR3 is TGCGCCAGCAGCCAAGTACAGGGGACCAAAAACATTCAGTACTTC. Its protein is CASSQVQGTKNIQYF.

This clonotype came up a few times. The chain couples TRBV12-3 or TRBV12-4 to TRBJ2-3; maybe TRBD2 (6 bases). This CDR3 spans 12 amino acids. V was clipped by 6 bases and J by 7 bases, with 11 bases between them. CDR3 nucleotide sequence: TGTGCCAGCAGGCTTGGAGGGAATACGCAGTATTTT. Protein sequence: CASRLGGNTQYF.